This section outlines one T cell receptor (beta chain) sequence together with its context. Under the authors' procedure: Estimation of nucleated cell counts relied on the amplification of reference gene primers. The protocol was immunoSEQ multiplex PCR, while the TCRdb copy is restricted to in-frame clones and leaves out a portion. The V and J calls and clone size come from that table; D and trimming were worked out from the DNA. The sample contains 66,000 or so clones, around 84% of which appear only once. This sample was included in a study of blood T cell repertoires in COVID-19. Study-level information: The origin of the acute and convalescent COVID-19 samples was the United States, Italy and Spain. In each case, the material was cDNA or gDNA derived from T cells, B-cell-depleted T cells, or PBMCs.

The CDR3 length is 15 residues. Per the germline V gene, CDR1 is KGHDR and CDR2 is SFDVKD. V was pared by 9 bases and J by 1 base, with 6 bases of the junction left unmatched. The source material was peripheral blood. This receptor was taken from a man in his fifties or sixties with active COVID-19. The rearrangement links TRBV24-1 to TRBJ2-3, with TRBD2 identical over 10 bases. DNA of the CDR3: TGTGCCACCTCCCGGAGCGGGAGGGGCACAGATACGCAGTATTTT. Encoded protein: CATSRSGRGTDTQYF.